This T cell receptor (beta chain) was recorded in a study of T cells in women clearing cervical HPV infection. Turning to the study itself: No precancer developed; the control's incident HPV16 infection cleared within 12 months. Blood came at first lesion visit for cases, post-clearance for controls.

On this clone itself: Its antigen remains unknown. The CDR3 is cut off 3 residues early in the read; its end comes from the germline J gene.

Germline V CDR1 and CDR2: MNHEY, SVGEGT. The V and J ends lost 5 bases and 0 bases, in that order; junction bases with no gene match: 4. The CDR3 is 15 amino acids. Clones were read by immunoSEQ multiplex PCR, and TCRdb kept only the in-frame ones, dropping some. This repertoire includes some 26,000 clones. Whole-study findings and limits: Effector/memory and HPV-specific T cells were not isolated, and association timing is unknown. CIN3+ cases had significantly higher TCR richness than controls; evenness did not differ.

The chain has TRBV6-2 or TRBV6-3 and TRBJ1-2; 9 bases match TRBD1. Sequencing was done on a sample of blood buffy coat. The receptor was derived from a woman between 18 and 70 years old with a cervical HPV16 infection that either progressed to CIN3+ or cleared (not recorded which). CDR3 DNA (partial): TGTGCCAGCAGTGGGACAGGGTTGTCTAACTATGGC. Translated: CASSGTGLSNYG. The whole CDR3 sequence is CASSGTGLSNYGYTF.